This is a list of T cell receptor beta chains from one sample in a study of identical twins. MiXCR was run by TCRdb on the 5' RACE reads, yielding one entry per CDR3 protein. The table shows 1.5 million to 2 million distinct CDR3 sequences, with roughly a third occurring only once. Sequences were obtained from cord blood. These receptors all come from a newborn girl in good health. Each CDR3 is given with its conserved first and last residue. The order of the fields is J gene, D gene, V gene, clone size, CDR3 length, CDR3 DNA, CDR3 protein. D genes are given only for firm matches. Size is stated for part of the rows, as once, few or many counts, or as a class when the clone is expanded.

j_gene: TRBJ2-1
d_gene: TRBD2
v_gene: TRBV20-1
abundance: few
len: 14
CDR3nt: TGCAGTGCTGGACTAGCGGGGATTAGCAATGAGCAGTTCTTC
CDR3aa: CSAGLAGISNEQFF

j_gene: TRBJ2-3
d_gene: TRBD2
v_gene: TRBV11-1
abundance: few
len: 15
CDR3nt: TGTGCCAGCAGCTTAGGGGCGCGGGAGGCGGATACGCAGTATTTT
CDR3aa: CASSLGAREADTQYF

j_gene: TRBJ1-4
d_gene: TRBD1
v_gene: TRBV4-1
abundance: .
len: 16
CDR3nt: TGCGCCAGCAGCCGAGTACCGGGACAGGGTAATGAAAAACTGTTTTTT
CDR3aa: CASSRVPGQGNEKLFF

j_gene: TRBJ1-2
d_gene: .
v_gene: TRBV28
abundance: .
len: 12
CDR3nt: TGTGCCAGCACTAAAAGGGGGGCCGGCTACACCTTC
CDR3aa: CASTKRGAGYTF

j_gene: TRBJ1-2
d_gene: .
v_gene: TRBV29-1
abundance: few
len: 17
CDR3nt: TGCAGCGTTGAAGTGGGACAAGGAACTATCGCTAACTATGGCTACACCTTC
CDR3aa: CSVEVGQGTIANYGYTF

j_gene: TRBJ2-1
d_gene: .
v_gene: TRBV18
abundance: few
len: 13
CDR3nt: TGTGCCAGCTCACCACCTGGGAGTAGTGAGCAGTTCTTC
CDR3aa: CASSPPGSSEQFF

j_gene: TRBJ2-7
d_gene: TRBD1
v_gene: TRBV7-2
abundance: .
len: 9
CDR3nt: TGTGCCAGCAGCGCAGGGGGGTACTTC
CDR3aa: CASSAGGYF

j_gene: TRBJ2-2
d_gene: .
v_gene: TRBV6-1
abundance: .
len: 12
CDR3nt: TGTGCCAGCAGTGATCCCACCGGGGAGCTGTTTTTT
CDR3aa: CASSDPTGELFF

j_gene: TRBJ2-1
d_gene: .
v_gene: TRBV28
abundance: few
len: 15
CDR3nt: TGTGCCAGCAGCTTTACGGGACCCCCCTACAATGAGCAGTTCTTC
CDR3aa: CASSFTGPPYNEQFF

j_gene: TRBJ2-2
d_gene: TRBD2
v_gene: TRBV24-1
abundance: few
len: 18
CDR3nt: TGTGCCACCAGTGACCTACAAGGACTAGCGGGAGGGACCGGGGAGCTGTTTTTT
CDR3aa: CATSDLQGLAGGTGELFF

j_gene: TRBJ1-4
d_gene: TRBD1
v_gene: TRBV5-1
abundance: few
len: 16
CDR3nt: TGCGCCAGCAGCCCGGACAGGATGGGGAGAAATGAAAAACTGTTTTTT
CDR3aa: CASSPDRMGRNEKLFF

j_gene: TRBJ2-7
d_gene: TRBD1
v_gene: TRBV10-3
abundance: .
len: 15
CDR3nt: TGTGCCATCAGCTACGTACCGGGACAGGGATCCGAGCAGTACTTC
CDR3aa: CAISYVPGQGSEQYF

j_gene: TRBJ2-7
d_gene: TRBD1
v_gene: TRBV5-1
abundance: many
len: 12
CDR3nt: TGTGCCAGCAGGGACAGGGCCTACGAGCAGTACTTC
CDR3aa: CASRDRAYEQYF

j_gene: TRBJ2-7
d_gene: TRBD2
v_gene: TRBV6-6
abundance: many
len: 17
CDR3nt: TGTGCCAGCAGTTACTCGTGGACTAGCGGACCCTCCTACGAGCAGTACTTC
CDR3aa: CASSYSWTSGPSYEQYF

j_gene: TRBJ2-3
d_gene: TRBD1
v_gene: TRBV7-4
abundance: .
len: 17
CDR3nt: TGTGCCAGCAGCCAAGATATGACAGGGGCCAGCACAGATACGCAGTATTTT
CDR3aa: CASSQDMTGASTDTQYF

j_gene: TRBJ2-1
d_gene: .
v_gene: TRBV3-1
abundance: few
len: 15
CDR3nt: TGTGCCAGCAGCCAGGCCAGGAGCTCCTACAATGAGCAGTTCTTC
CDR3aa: CASSQARSSYNEQFF